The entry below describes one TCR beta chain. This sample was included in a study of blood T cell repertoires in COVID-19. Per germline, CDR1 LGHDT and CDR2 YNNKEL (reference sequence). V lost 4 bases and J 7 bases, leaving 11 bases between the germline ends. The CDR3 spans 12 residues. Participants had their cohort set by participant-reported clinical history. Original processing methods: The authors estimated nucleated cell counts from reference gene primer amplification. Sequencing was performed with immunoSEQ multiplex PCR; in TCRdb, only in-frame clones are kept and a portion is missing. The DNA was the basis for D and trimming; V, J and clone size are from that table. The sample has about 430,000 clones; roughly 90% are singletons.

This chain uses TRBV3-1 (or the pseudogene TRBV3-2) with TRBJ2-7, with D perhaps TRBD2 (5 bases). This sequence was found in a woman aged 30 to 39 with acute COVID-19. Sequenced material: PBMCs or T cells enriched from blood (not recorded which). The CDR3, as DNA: TGTGCCAGCAGCCCGCCCGGGATTGAGCAGTACTTC. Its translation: CASSPPGIEQYF.